These 2 T cell receptor beta chains originate from one sample sequenced in a study of beta chain features in type 1 diabetes. What was sequenced were expressed TCRB transcripts, since all of the isolated RNA had been reverse transcribed. The method was immunoSEQ multiplex PCR; TCRdb's version includes in-frame clones alone and lacks a portion of them. Among about 330,000 clones listed, approximately 11% were seen once. Material for sequencing was naive CD4+ T cells from blood. These receptors were collected from a woman aged 30 to 39 in good health.

CDR3 loop: CSVVRDFGTSGRAGNEQYF. CDR3 DNA sequence: TGCAGCGTTGTTAGGGATTTTGGGACTAGCGGGAGGGCCGGCAACGAGCAGTACTTC. The chain couples TRBV29-1 to TRBJ2-7; TRBD2 aligns across 16 bases. Trimming removed 4 bases from V and 5 bases from J; junction bases left unmatched: 17. CDR3 length equals 19 residues. Germline lookup yields CDR1 SQVTM and CDR2 ANQGSEA.

The V and J genes are TRBV15 and TRBJ2-3; D perhaps matches TRBD1 (6 bases). The germline CDR1 and CDR2 sequences are LNHNV and YYDKDF (reference sequence). V lost 0 bases and J 0 bases, leaving 10 bases between the germline ends. This CDR3 is 16 amino acids long. The CDR3 spells CATSRDLGQSTDTQYF. The CDR3 DNA reads TGTGCCACCAGCAGAGATTTAGGACAGAGCACAGATACGCAGTATTTT.